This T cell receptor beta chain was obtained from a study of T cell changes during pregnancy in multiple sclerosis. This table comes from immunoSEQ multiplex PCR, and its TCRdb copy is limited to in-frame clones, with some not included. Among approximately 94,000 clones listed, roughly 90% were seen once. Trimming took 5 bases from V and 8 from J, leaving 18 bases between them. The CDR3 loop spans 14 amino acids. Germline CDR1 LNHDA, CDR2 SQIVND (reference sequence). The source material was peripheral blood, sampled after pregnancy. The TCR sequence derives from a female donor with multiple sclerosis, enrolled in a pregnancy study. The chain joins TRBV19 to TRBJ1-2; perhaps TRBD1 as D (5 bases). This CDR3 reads CASSRRDRAEGYTF. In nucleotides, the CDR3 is TGTGCCAGTAGTCGGAGGGACCGAGCGGAGGGCTACACCTTC.